This T cell receptor (beta chain) comes out of a study of T cells in localized non-small cell lung cancer. The table came from immunoSEQ multiplex PCR; TCRdb's copy has only in-frame clones and leaves some out. Seen here are under 35,000 clones, 80% to 95% observed once, and the top ten hold 10% to 15%. The CDR3 is 18 residues long. The clonotype originates from a female donor aged 60 or older with stage II lung adenocarcinoma. The sequencing here drew on peripheral blood mononuclear cells, taken before any cancer treatment. The V call is TRBV21-1, the J call TRBJ2-2; the D segment call TRBD2 is taken from the table without a DNA check. TRBV21-1 is an annotated pseudogene. CDR3 protein: CASSKGLAGELGTGELFF. In DNA form, the CDR3 reads TGTGCCAGCAGCAAGGGACTAGCGGGAGAATTGGGCACCGGGGAGCTGTTTTTT.